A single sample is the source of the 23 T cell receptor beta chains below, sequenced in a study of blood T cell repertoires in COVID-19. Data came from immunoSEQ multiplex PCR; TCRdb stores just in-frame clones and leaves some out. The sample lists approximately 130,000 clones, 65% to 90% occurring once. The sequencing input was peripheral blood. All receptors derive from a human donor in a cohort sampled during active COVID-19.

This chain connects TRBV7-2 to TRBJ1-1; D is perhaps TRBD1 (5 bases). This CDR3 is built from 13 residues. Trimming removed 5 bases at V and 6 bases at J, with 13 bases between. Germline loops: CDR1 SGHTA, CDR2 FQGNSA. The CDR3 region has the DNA TGTGCCAGCAGCGTAGGGGAGGTTGCTGAAGCTTTCTTT. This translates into CASSVGEVAEAFF.

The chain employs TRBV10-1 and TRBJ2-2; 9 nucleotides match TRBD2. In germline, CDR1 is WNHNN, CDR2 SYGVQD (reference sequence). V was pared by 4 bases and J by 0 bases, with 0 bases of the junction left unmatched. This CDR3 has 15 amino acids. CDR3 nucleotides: TGCGCCAGCAGTGGACTAGCGGCGAACACCGGGGAGCTGTTTTTT. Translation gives CASSGLAANTGELFF.

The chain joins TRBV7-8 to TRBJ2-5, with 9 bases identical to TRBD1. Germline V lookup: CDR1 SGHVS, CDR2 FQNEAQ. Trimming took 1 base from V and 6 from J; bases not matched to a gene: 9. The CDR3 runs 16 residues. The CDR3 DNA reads TGTGCCAGCAGCTTAGGTTCGAGACAGGGGGGGCAGACCCAGTACTTC. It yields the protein CASSLGSRQGGQTQYF.

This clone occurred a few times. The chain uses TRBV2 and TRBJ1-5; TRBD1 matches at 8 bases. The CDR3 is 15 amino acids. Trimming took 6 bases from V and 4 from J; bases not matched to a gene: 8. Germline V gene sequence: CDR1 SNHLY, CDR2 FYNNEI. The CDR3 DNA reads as TGTGCCAGCAGAGCCGACAGGGGAGAGAATCAGCCCCAGCATTTT. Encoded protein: CASRADRGENQPQHF.

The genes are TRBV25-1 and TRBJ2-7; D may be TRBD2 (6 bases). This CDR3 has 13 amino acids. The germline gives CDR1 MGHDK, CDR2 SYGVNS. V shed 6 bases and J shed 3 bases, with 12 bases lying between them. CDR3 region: CASRGRLGYEQYF. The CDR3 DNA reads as TGTGCCAGCAGGGGGCGACTAGGCTACGAGCAGTACTTC.

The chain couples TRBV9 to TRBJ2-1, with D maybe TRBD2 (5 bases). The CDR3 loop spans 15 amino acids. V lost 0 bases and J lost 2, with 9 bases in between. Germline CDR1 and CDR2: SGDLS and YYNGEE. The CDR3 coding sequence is TGTGCCAGCAGCGTAGGCGGGCCTGCCTACAATGAGCAGTTCTTC. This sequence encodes CASSVGGPAYNEQFF.

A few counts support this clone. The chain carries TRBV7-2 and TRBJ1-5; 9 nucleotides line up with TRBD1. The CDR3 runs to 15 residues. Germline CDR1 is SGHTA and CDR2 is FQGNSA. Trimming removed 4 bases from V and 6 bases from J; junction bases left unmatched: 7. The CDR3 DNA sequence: TGTGCCAGCAGCTCCAACAGGGGGCGCGGTCAGCCCCAGCATTTT. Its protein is CASSSNRGRGQPQHF.

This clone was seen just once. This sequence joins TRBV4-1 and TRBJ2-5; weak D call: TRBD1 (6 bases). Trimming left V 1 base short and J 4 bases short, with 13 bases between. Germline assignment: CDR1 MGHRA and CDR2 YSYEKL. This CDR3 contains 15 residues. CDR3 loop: CASSQVLAGVETQYF. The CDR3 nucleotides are TGCGCCAGCAGCCAAGTCCTGGCAGGGGTAGAGACCCAGTACTTC.

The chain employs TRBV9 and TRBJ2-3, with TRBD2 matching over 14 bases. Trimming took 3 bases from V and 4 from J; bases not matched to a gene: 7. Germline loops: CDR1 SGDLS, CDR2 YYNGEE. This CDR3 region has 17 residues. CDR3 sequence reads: CASSETSGGDRPDTQYF. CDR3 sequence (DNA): TGTGCCAGCAGCGAGACTAGCGGGGGGGACCGTCCAGATACGCAGTATTTT. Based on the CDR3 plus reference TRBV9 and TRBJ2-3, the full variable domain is DSGVTQTPKHLITATGQRVTLRCSPRSGDLSVYWYQQSLDQGLQFLIQYYNGEERAKGNILERFSAQQFPDLHSELNLSSLELGDSALYFCASSETSGGDRPDTQYFGPGTRLTVL.

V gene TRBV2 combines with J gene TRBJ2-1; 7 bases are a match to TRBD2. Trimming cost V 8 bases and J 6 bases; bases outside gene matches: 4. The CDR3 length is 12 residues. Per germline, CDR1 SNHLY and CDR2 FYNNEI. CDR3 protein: CASGGLPNEQFF. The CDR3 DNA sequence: TGTGCCAGCGGGGGACTACCCAATGAGCAGTTCTTC.

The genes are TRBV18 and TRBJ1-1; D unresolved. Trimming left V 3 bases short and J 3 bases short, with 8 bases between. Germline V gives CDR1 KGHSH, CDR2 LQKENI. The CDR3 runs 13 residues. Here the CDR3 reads CASSPPQYTEAFF. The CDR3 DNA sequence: TGTGCCAGCTCACCCCCACAATACACTGAAGCTTTCTTT.

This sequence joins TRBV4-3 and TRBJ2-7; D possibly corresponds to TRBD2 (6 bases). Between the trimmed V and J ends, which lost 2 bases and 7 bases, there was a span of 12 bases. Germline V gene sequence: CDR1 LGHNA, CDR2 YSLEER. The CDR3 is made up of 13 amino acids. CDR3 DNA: TGCGCCAGCAGCCAATTCGAGGCGGGGGAGCAGTACTTC. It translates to CASSQFEAGEQYF.

CDR3 sequence reads: CASSIVGTGFNEQFF. As DNA, the CDR3 is TGTGCCAGTAGTATAGTGGGGACAGGGTTCAATGAGCAGTTCTTC. The V call is TRBV19, the J call TRBJ2-1, with 9 nucleotides matching TRBD1. V shed 1 base and J 6 bases; nucleotides not matched to a gene: 4. This CDR3 is 15 amino acids long. Germline CDR1 and CDR2: LNHDA and SQIVND (reference sequence).

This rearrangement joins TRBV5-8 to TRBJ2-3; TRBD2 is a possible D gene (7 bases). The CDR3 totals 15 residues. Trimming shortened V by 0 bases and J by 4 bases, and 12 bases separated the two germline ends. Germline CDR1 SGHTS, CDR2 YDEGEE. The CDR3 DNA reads TGTGCCAGCAGCTTGGTTCGGGGGGCCCCAGATACGCAGTATTTT. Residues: CASSLVRGAPDTQYF.

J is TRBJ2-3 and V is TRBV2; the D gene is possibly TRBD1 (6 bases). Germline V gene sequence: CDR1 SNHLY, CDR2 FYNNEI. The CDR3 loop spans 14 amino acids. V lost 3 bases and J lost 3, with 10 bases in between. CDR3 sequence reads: CASSEFDRTDTQYF. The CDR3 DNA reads TGTGCCAGCAGTGAGTTTGACAGGACAGATACGCAGTATTTT.

The CDR3 bases are TGTGCCAGTAGTGAAACCCGGGACAGACAAGAGACCCAGTACTTC. This sequence encodes CASSETRDRQETQYF. The chain carries TRBV19 and TRBJ2-5, with 7 positions matching TRBD1. The CDR3 has 15 residues. CDR1 and CDR2 from the germline V gene are LNHDA and SQIVND (reference sequence). V dropped 5 bases and J dropped 2; count of bases not matched to a gene: 8.

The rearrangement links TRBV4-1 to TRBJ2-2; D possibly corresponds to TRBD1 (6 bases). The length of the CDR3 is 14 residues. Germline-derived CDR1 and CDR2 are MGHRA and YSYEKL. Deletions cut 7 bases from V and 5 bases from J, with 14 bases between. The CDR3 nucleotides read TGCGCCAGCAACGTCCCGGGACAAACCGGGGAGCTGTTTTTT. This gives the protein CASNVPGQTGELFF.

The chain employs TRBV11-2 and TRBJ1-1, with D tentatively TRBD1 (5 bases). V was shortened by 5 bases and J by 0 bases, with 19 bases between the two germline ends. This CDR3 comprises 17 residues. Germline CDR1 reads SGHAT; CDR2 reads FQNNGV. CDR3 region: CASSTGRRGGVNTEAFF. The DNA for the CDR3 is TGTGCCAGCAGCACCGGGCGGCGGGGGGGAGTGAACACTGAAGCTTTCTTT.

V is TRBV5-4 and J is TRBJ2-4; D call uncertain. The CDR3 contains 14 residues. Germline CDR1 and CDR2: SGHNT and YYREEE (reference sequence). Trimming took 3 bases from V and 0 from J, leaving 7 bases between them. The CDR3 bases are TGTGCCAGCAGCTCGTGGCTAGCCAAAAACATTCAGTACTTC. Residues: CASSSWLAKNIQYF.

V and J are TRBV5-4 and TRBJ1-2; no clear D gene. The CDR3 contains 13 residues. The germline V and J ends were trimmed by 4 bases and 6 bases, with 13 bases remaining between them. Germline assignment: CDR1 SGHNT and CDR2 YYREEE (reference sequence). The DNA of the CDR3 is TGTGCCAGCAGCCCCGACCAGGCGCATGGCTACACCTTC. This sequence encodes CASSPDQAHGYTF. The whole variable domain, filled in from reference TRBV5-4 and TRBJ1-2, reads ETGVTQSPTHLIKTRGQQVTLRCSSQSGHNTVSWYQQALGQGPQFIFQYYREEENGRGNFPPRFSGLQFPNYSSELNVNALELDDSALYLCASSPDQAHGYTFGSGTRLTVV.

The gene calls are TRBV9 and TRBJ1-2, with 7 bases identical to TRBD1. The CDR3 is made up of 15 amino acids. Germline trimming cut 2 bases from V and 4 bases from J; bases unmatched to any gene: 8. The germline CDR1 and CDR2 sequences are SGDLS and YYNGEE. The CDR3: CASSVGDSSLYGYTF. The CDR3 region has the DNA TGTGCCAGCAGCGTTGGGGACAGCTCACTCTATGGCTACACCTTC.

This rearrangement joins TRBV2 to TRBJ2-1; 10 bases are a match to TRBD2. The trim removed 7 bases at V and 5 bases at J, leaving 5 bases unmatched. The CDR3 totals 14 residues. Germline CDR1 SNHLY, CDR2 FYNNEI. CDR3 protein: CASTPGLAHNEQFF. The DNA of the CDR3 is TGTGCCAGCACTCCGGGACTAGCGCACAATGAGCAGTTCTTC.

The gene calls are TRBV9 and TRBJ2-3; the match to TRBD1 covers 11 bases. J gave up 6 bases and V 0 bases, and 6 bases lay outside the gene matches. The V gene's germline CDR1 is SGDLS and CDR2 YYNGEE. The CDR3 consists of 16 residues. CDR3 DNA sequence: TGTGCCAGCAGCGTAGGGGGGACAGGGGGTCACGATACGCAGTATTTT. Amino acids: CASSVGGTGGHDTQYF.